This paragraph covers one T cell receptor (beta chain) sequence. Its cognate antigen is unknown. This CDR3 has 15 amino acids. In germline, CDR1 is MGHRA, CDR2 YSYEKL. With V trimmed by 4 bases and J by 6 bases, 5 bases remained unmatched. Every one of the donors was a healthy Caucasian. This record belongs to a study of identical twins. The study, taken as a whole, reports: Analyses based on zero insertions could be partly confounded by invariant MAIT and iNKT cells. Sharing of beta out-of-frame sequences by twins showed a weaker excess.

Each CDR3 protein gets one entry after TCRdb re-called the 5' RACE reads with MiXCR. The sample carries roughly 260,000 distinct CDR3 sequences, 11% to 15% recorded once. Sequencing used memory (CD45RO+) T cells sorted from blood. This sequence joins TRBV4-1 and TRBJ1-4; 10 positions match TRBD1. This receptor was obtained from a woman aged 18-29 years in good health. CDR3: CASSRPGTGDEKLFF. CDR3 DNA sequence: TGCGCCAGCAGCCGCCCCGGGACAGGGGATGAAAAACTGTTTTTT.